This is a list of T cell receptor beta chains from one sample in a study of T cells in localized non-small cell lung cancer. The assay was immunoSEQ multiplex PCR, and TCRdb's table has in-frame clones only and misses some. In the table there are about 19,000 clones, 75% to 95% of which are singletons. The source material was peripheral blood, sampled before any cancer treatment. All receptors derive from a male donor aged 60 or older with stage I squamous cell lung carcinoma. The CDR3 runs from the conserved cysteine through the conserved F or W. A D gene is named only where the DNA matches it firmly. The size field is filled for only some rows; it gives once, few, many or a size class.

>TRBV19|TRBJ1-5|NA|NA
CASSQVQQPQHF
TGTGCCAGTAGTCAGGTACAGCAGCCCCAGCATTTT
>TRBV30|TRBJ1-3|NA|NA
CASRRQGNTIYF
TGTGCCAGTCGTCGACAGGGAAACACCATATATTTT
>TRBV28|TRBJ2-5|NA|NA
CASTPSGARGETQYF
TGTGCCAGCACCCCCTCCGGGGCCCGGGGAGAGACCCAGTACTTC
>TRBV2|TRBJ2-1|TRBD2|NA
CASTLAGGNEQFF
TGTGCCAGCACACTAGCGGGTGGGAATGAGCAGTTCTTC
>TRBV11-2|TRBJ2-1|TRBD1|NA
CASSLGDRARGDEQFF
TGTGCCAGCAGCTTAGGTGACAGGGCCCGAGGGGATGAGCAGTTCTTC
>TRBV28|TRBJ2-4|NA|NA
CASTGLAKNIQYF
TGTGCCAGCACAGGGTTGGCCAAAAACATTCAGTACTTC
>TRBV5-1|TRBJ2-1|NA|NA
CASSLEWGEQFF
TGCGCCAGCAGCTTGGAATGGGGTGAGCAGTTCTTC
>TRBV7-2|TRBJ2-7|NA|NA
CASSPDILIPGTTYEQYF
TGTGCCAGCAGCCCAGACATACTCATCCCCGGGACAACCTACGAGCAGTACTTC
>TRBV9|TRBJ2-3|TRBD2|NA
CASSVEAGLVPTDTQYF
TGTGCCAGCAGCGTAGAGGCAGGACTAGTCCCCACAGATACGCAGTATTTT
>TRBV5-1|TRBJ2-7|TRBD1|NA
CASSSRAGGAGEQYF
TGCGCCAGCAGCTCCCGGGCAGGGGGAGCAGGGGAGCAGTACTTC
>TRBV11-3|TRBJ2-2|TRBD2|once
CASSFASGTTGELFF
TGTGCCAGCAGCTTTGCTAGCGGGACCACCGGGGAGCTGTTTTTT
>TRBV19|TRBJ1-4|NA|once
CASSGQRDEKLFF
TGTGCCAGTAGTGGACAGCGTGATGAAAAACTGTTTTTT
>TRBV10-1|TRBJ2-1|NA|NA
CAIREPGPQIHNEQFF
TGCGCCATCCGGGAGCCGGGACCCCAGATCCACAATGAGCAGTTCTTC
>TRBV27|TRBJ1-3|NA|NA
CASRGAISGNTIYF
TGTGCCAGCAGAGGGGCGATTTCTGGAAACACCATATATTTT
>TRBV28|TRBJ2-3|NA|NA
CASSLGVIGADTQYF
TGTGCCAGCAGTTTGGGGGTAATCGGTGCAGATACGCAGTATTTT
>TRBV2|TRBJ2-7|NA|NA
CASSVHEQYF
TGTGCCAGCAGTGTCCACGAGCAGTACTTC
>TRBV2|TRBJ1-1|NA|large
CASSEALEAFF
TGTGCCAGCAGTGAAGCGCTTGAGGCTTTCTTT
>TRBV9|TRBJ2-2|TRBD2|NA
CASSVVGLAGGELFF
TGTGCCAGCAGCGTAGTAGGACTAGCGGGCGGGGAGCTGTTTTTT
>TRBV7-2|TRBJ2-1|NA|NA
CAGGPGSSYNEQFF
TGTGCCGGGGGACCGGGGAGCTCCTACAATGAGCAGTTCTTC
>TRBV19|TRBJ2-2|NA|NA
CASSIGHSSNTGELFF
TGTGCCAGTAGTATAGGACATAGCTCTAACACCGGGGAGCTGTTTTTT
>TRBV29-1|TRBJ1-2|NA|once
CSSGGAAGGYTF
TGCAGCTCGGGCGGGGCGGCGGGTGGCTACACCTTC
>TRBV2|TRBJ1-1|NA|NA
CASSAMGANTEAFF
TGTGCCAGCAGTGCCATGGGCGCGAACACTGAAGCTTTCTTT
>TRBV18|TRBJ1-1|NA|NA
CASAIWRDTEAFF
TGTGCCAGCGCTATCTGGAGGGACACTGAAGCTTTCTTT
>TRBV5-5|TRBJ2-5|NA|NA
CASSSTRGAQETQYF
TGTGCCAGCAGCTCCACGAGAGGGGCCCAAGAGACCCAGTACTTC
>TRBV7-9|TRBJ1-2|NA|NA
CASSLDGYTF
TGTGCCAGCAGCTTGGATGGCTACACCTTC
>TRBV9|TRBJ2-7|NA|NA
CASSVGGIATLEQYF
TGTGCCAGCAGCGTGGGGGGCATAGCGACCCTCGAGCAGTACTTC
>TRBV25-1|TRBJ2-7|TRBD2|NA
CASSGPAGGAYEQYF
TGTGCCAGCAGTGGCCCAGCGGGAGGGGCCTACGAGCAGTACTTC
>TRBV15|TRBJ1-5|NA|NA
CATSRPDRTQPQHF
TGTGCCACCAGCAGACCCGACAGGACTCAGCCCCAGCATTTT
>TRBV6-5|TRBJ1-1|NA|NA
CASSYKGFDMNTEAFF
TGTGCCAGCAGTTACAAGGGATTCGACATGAACACTGAAGCTTTCTTT
>TRBV11-3|TRBJ2-2|TRBD1|NA
CASRYSAHRTGWGGELFF
TGTGCCAGCAGGTACTCCGCTCACAGGACAGGGTGGGGCGGGGAGCTGTTTTTT
>TRBV28|TRBJ2-5|NA|NA
CASSLGLAETQYF
TGTGCCAGCAGTTTAGGACTGGCAGAGACCCAGTACTTC
>TRBV7-2|TRBJ2-1|TRBD1|NA
CASSSQTGGWTRNEQFF
TGTGCCAGCAGCTCGCAAACAGGGGGTTGGACCCGCAATGAGCAGTTCTTC
>TRBV28|TRBJ2-3|TRBD2|NA
CASTPGGLAGDSDTQYF
TGTGCCAGCACCCCAGGGGGACTAGCGGGAGATTCAGATACGCAGTATTTT
>TRBV4-3|TRBJ2-1|NA|once
CASSQLRGSNYNEQFF
TGCGCCAGCAGCCAATTACGCGGGTCCAATTACAATGAGCAGTTCTTC
>TRBV7-3|TRBJ2-1|TRBD2|few
CASGLSGSDEQFF
TGTGCCAGCGGACTTAGCGGGAGTGATGAGCAGTTCTTC
>TRBV5-1|TRBJ1-4|NA|NA
CASSFGGSNEKLFF
TGCGCCAGCAGCTTCGGGGGGTCGAATGAAAAACTGTTTTTT
>TRBV28|TRBJ2-7|NA|NA
CASSFRSYEQYF
TGTGCCAGCAGTTTTAGGTCCTACGAGCAGTACTTC
>TRBV19|TRBJ2-1|TRBD2|NA
CASSIRLAAEVEQFF
TGTGCCAGTAGTATACGACTAGCGGCCGAGGTTGAGCAGTTCTTC
>TRBV2|TRBJ1-1|NA|NA
CASGWGLNTEAFF
TGTGCCAGCGGATGGGGATTGAACACTGAAGCTTTCTTT
>TRBV7-2|TRBJ2-5|TRBD1|NA
CASSNTQGARETQYF
TGTGCCAGCAGCAACACACAGGGGGCGAGGGAGACCCAGTACTTC
>TRBV29-1|TRBJ2-7|TRBD1|NA
CSVGGQGASYEQYF
TGCAGCGTTGGGGGACAGGGGGCGAGCTACGAGCAGTACTTC
>TRBV28|TRBJ2-5|NA|NA
CASTLGTEETQYF
TGTGCCAGCACCTTAGGGACTGAAGAGACCCAGTACTTC
>TRBV5-1|TRBJ2-2|TRBD2|NA
CASSALAGGATGELFF
TGCGCCAGCAGCGCGCTAGCGGGAGGGGCCACCGGGGAGCTGTTTTTT
>TRBV7-8|TRBJ2-7|TRBD2|NA
CASSLGLAGYYEQYF
TGTGCCAGCAGCTTAGGACTAGCGGGGTATTACGAGCAGTACTTC
>TRBV6-5|TRBJ1-2|NA|NA
CASSYGRGQGGYTF
TGTGCCAGCAGTTACGGGCGGGGTCAGGGCGGCTACACCTTC
>TRBV18|TRBJ1-1|NA|NA
CASSPLASENTEAFF
TGTGCCAGCTCACCTTTAGCCTCGGAGAACACTGAAGCTTTCTTT
>TRBV15|TRBJ2-7|TRBD1|NA
CATSRGQGVLDEQYF
TGTGCCACCAGCAGAGGGCAGGGGGTTTTAGACGAGCAGTACTTC
>TRBV7-2|TRBJ2-7|NA|NA
CASSLAGAPSYEQYF
TGTGCCAGCAGCTTAGCGGGAGCCCCCTCCTACGAGCAGTACTTC
>TRBV11-2|TRBJ2-5|NA|NA
CASSSQGGLQETQYF
TGTGCCAGCAGTTCTCAGGGTGGGCTTCAAGAGACCCAGTACTTC
>TRBV4-1|TRBJ1-3|NA|NA
CASSQDAGVGNTIYF
TGCGCCAGCAGCCAAGATGCAGGGGTTGGAAACACCATATATTTT